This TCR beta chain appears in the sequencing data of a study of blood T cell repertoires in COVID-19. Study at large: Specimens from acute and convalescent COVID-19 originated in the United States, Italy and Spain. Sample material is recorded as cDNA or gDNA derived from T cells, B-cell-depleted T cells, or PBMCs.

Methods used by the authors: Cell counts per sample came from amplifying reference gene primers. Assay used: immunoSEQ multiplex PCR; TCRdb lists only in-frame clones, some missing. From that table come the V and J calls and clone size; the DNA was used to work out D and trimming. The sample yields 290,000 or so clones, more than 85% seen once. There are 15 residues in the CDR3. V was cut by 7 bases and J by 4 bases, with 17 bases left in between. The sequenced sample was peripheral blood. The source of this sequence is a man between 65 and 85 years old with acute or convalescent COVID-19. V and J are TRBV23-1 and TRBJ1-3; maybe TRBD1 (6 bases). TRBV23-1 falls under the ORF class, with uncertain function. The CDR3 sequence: CASIPNTGKGNTIYF. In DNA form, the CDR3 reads TGCGCCAGCATTCCTAATACAGGGAAAGGAAACACCATATATTTT.